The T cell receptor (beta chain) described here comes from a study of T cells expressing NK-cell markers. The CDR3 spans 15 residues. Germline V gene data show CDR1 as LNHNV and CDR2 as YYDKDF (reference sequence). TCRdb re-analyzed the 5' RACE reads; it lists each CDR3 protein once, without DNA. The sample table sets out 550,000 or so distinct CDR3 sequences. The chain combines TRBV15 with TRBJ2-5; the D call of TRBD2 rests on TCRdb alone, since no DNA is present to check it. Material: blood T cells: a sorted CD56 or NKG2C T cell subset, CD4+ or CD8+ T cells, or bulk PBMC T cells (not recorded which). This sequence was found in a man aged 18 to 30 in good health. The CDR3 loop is CATSRDRAGGETQYF.